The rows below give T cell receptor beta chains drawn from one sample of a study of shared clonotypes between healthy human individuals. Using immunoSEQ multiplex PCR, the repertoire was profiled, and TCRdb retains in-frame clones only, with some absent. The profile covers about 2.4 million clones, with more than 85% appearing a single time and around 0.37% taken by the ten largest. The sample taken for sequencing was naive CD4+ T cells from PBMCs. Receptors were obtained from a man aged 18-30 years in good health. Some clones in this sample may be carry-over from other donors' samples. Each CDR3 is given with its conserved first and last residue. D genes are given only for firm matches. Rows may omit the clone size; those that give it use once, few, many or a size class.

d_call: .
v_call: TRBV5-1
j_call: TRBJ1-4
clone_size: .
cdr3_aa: CASSLGTENEKLFF
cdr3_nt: TGCGCCAGCAGTCTCGGGACGGAAAATGAAAAACTGTTTTTT

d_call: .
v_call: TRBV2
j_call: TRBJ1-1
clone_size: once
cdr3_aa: CASYGTQTSNTEAFF
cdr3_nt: TGTGCCAGCTATGGGACGCAGACGTCGAACACTGAAGCTTTCTTT

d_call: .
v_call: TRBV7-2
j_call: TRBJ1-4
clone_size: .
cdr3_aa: CASSPRGIEVPNEKLFF
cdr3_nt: TGTGCCAGCAGCCCGCGGGGAATCGAGGTCCCTAATGAAAAACTGTTTTTT

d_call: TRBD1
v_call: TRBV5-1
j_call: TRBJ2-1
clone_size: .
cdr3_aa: CASSVDPGQKYNEQFF
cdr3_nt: TGCGCCAGCAGCGTGGACCCGGGACAGAAATACAATGAGCAGTTCTTC

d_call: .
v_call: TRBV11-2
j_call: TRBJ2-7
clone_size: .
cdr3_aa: CASSTTPGDSYEQYF
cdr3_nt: TGTGCCAGCAGCACAACTCCGGGGGACTCCTACGAGCAGTACTTC

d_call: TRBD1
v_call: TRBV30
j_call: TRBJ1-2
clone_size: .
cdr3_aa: CAWTPAGGWSGGYTF
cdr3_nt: TGTGCCTGGACCCCGGCAGGGGGCTGGAGCGGTGGCTACACCTTC

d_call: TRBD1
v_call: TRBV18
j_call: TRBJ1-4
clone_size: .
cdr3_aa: CASSPDRNEKLFF
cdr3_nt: TGTGCCAGCTCTCCGGACAGGAATGAAAAACTGTTTTTT

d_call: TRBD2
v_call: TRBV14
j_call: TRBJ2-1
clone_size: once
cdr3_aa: CASRALAGGSSYNEQFF
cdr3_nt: TGTGCCAGCAGGGCTCTAGCGGGGGGTAGCTCCTACAATGAGCAGTTCTTC

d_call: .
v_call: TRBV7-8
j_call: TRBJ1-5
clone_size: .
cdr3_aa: CASSFRSNQPQHF
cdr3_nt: TGTGCCAGCAGTTTCCGTAGCAATCAGCCCCAGCATTTT

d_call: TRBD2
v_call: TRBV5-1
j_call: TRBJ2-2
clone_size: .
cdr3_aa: CASSTGTSGRANTGELFF
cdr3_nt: TGCGCCAGCAGCACCGGGACTAGCGGGCGGGCGAACACCGGGGAGCTGTTTTTT

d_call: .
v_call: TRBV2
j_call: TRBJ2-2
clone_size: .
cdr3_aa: CASSTWTATGELFF
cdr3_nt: TGTGCCAGCAGTACCTGGACAGCCACCGGGGAGCTGTTTTTT

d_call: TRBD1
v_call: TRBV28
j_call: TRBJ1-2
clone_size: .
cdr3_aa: CASRLSPGTGGGNYGYTF
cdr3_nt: TGTGCCAGCAGACTAAGTCCGGGGACAGGGGGCGGGAACTATGGCTACACCTTC

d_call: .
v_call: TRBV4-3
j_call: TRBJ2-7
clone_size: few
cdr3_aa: CASSLRLDGGEKSYEQYF
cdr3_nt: TGCGCCAGCAGCCTACGACTAGATGGGGGAGAGAAAAGCTACGAGCAGTACTTC

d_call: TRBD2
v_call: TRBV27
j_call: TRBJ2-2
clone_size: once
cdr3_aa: CASSPYSGSGTGELFF
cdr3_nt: TGTGCCAGCAGTCCATATAGCGGGAGCGGGACCGGGGAGCTGTTTTTT

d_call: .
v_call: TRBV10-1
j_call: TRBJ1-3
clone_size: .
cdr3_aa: CASSGAQDGTGNTIYF
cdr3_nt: TGCGCCAGCAGCGGGGCCCAGGACGGAACTGGAAACACCATATATTTT

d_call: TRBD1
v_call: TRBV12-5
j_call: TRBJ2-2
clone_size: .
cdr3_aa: CASGPGGTGELFF
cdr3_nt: TGTGCTAGTGGTCCAGGGGGTACCGGGGAGCTGTTTTTT

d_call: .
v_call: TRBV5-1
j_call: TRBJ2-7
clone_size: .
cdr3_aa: CASSLVFPYEQYF
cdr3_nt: TGCGCCAGCAGCTTGGTTTTCCCCTACGAGCAGTACTTC

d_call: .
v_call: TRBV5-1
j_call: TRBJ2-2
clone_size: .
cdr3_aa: CASSLVLRGTANTGELFF
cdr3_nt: TGCGCCAGCAGCTTGGTATTGCGGGGTACTGCCAACACCGGGGAGCTGTTTTTT

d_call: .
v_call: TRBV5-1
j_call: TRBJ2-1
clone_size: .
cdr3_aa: CASSLFGADEQFF
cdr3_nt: TGCGCCAGCAGCTTGTTCGGGGCCGATGAGCAGTTCTTC

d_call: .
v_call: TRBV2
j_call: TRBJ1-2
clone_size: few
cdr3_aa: CASSPGLVYGYTF
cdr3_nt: TGTGCCAGCAGCCCGGGACTGGTCTATGGCTACACCTTC

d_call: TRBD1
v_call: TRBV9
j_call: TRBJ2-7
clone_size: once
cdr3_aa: CASSVGQGTYEQYF
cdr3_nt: TGTGCCAGCAGCGTAGGACAGGGGACCTACGAGCAGTACTTC

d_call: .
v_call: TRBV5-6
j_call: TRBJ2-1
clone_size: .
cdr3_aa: CASSLGVNEQFF
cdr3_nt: TGTGCCAGCAGCTTGGGCGTAAATGAGCAGTTCTTC

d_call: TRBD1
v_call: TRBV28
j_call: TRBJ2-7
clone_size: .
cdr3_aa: CASSLADRGLLHEQYF
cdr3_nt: TGTGCCAGCAGTTTAGCTGACAGGGGTTTGCTCCACGAGCAGTACTTC

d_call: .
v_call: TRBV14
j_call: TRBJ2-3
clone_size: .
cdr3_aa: CASSPRTGIGTDTQYF
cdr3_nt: TGTGCCAGCAGCCCCCGAACGGGGATAGGCACAGATACGCAGTATTTT

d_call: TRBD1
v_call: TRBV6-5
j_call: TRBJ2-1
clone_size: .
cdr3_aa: CASSYSSHRGEQFF
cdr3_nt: TGTGCCAGCAGTTACTCGTCCCACAGGGGAGAGCAGTTCTTC

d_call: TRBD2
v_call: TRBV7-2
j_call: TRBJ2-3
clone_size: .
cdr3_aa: CASSLGRGLAGEDTQYF
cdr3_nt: TGTGCCAGCAGCTTAGGAAGAGGACTAGCTGGGGAGGATACGCAGTATTTT

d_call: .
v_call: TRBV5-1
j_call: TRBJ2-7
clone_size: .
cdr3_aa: CASNDTDRLGTLTKQYF
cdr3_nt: TGCGCCAGCAACGATACGGACCGGCTGGGGACCCTTACGAAGCAGTACTTC

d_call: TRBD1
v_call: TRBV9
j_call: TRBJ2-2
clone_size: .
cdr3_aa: CASSDWPQGAGELFF
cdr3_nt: TGTGCCAGCAGCGATTGGCCACAGGGGGCCGGGGAGCTGTTTTTT

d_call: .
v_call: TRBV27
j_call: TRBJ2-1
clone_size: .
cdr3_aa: CASSFESGSPNGEQFF
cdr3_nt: TGTGCCAGCAGTTTTGAATCAGGGTCCCCTAACGGTGAGCAGTTCTTC

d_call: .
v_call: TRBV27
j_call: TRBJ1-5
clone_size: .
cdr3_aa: CASSLLGNQPQHF
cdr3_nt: TGTGCCAGCAGTTTGCTGGGCAATCAGCCCCAGCATTTT

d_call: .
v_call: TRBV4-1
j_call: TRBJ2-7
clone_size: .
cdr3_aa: CASSTRHEYYEQYF
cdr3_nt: TGCGCCAGCAGCACCCGACACGAATACTACGAGCAGTACTTC

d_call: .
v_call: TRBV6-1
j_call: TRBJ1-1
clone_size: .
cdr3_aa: CASLGTTEAFF
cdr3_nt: TGTGCCAGCCTGGGAACCACTGAAGCTTTCTTT

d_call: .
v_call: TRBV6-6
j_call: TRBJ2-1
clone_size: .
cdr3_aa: CASSLSYNEQFF
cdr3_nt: TGTGCCAGCAGTCTCTCCTACAATGAGCAGTTCTTC

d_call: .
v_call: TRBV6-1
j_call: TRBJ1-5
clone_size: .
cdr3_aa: CASSRQLEGQPQHF
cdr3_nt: TGTGCCAGCAGTCGACAGTTGGAAGGGCAGCCCCAGCATTTT

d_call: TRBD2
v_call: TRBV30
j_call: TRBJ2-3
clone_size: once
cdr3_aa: CACLREDSDTQYF
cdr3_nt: TGTGCCTGCCTGCGGGAGGATTCTGATACGCAGTATTTT

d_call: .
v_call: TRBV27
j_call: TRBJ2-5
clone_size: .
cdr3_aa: CASSRLNQETQYF
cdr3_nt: TGTGCCAGCAGCCGACTTAACCAAGAGACCCAGTACTTC

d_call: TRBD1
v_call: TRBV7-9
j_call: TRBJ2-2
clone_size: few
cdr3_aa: CASSPFGGDRDNTGELFF
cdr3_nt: TGTGCCAGCAGCCCCTTTGGCGGGGACAGGGATAACACCGGGGAGCTGTTTTTT

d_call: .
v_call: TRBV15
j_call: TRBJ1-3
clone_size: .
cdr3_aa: CATSRDGVAGNTIYF
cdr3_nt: TGTGCCACCAGCAGGGACGGAGTGGCTGGAAACACCATATATTTT